This TCR beta chain was sequenced during a study of T-cell reconstitution after alpha-beta-depleted transplantation in children. Study-level findings and limits: In some patients, recipient T cells and intrathymic progenitors surviving conditioning explained high day-60 diversity. Newly produced T cells mostly accounted for T-cell counts and diversity one year post-transplant. Approximately two months post-transplant, alpha-beta T cells reportedly originated from several hundred expanded graft clones.

Unique molecular identifiers tagged the TCRbeta library. TCRdb re-analysed the PCR reads in MiXCR, keeping a single row per CDR3 protein. The sample contains 200,000 to 250,000 distinct CDR3 sequences, 8.2% of which appear only once. This clonotype was seen at least ten times. As yet, its antigen is unknown. Germline V gene data show CDR1 as SGHKS and CDR2 as YYEKEE (reference sequence). The CDR3 is 14 residues long. V was cut by 0 bases and J by 7 bases, with 14 bases left in between. The rearrangement links TRBV5-5 to TRBJ2-7; D is possibly TRBD2 (5 bases). Sequencing used PBMCs, mostly from graft donor cells, obtained 180 days after TCRalphabeta/CD19-depleted stem cell transplant. The TCR sequence derives from a male patient between 5 and 17 years old who had a stem cell transplant for acute lymphoblastic leukemia, so the T cells may come from the graft donor. In nucleotides, the CDR3 is TGTGCCAGCAGCTTGGAAGGGTCCACGGGGGAGCAGTACTTC. It translates to CASSLEGSTGEQYF. The full variable domain, completed using reference TRBV5-5 and TRBJ2-7, is DAGVTQSPTHLIKTRGQQVTLRCSPISGHKSVSWYQQVLGQGPQFIFQYYEKEERGRGNFPDRFSARQFPNYSSELNVNALLLGDSALYLCASSLEGSTGEQYFGPGTRLTVT.